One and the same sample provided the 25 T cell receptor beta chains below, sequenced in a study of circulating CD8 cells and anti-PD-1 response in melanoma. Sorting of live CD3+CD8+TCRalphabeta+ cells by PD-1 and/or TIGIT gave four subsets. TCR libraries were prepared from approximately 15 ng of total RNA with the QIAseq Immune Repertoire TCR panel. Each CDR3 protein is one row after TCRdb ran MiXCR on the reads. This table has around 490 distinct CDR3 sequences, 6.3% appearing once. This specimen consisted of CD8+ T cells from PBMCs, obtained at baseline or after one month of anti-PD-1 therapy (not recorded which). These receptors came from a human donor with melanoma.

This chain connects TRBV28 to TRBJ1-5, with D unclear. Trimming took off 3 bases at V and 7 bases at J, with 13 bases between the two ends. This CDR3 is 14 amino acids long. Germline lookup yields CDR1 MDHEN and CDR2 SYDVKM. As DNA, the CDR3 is TGTGCCAGCAGTTTTTTCGAGGAACAGCAGCCCCAGCATTTT. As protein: CASSFFEEQQPQHF.

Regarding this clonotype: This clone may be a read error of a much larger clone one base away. CDR3 nucleotide sequence: TGTGCCAGTAGTCCCCAGGGGACAACTTCCAAAAACGTTCAGTACTTC. Protein: CASSPQGTTSKNVQYF. The chain couples TRBV19 to TRBJ2-4, with a weak D call TRBD1 (6 bases). This CDR3 has 16 amino acids. Germline V CDR1 and CDR2: LNHDA, SQIVND (reference sequence).

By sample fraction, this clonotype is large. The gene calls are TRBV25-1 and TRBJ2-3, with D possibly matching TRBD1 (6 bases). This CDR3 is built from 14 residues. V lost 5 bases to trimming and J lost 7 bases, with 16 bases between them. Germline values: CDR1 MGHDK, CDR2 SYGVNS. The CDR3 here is CASSSYRDTNTQYF. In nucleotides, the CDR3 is TGTGCCAGCAGTTCTTACCGGGACACCAATACGCAGTATTTT.

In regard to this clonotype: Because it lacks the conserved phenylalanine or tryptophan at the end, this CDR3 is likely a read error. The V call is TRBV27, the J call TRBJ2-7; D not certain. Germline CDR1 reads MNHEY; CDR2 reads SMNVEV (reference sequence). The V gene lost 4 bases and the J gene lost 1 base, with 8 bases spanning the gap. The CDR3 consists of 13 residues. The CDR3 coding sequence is TGTGCCAGCAGTTCCCCCGGTTCCTACGAGCAGTACTGC. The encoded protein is CASSSPGSYEQYC.

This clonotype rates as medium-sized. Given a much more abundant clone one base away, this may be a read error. CDR3 protein: CSVVWGTNPDTQYF. As DNA, the CDR3 is TGCAGCGTTGTTTGGGGAACGAATCCAGATACGCAGTATTTT. The chain couples TRBV29-1 to TRBJ2-3, with unresolved D. The CDR3 is 14 amino acids. Germline CDR1 SQVTM, CDR2 ANQGSEA. The V and J ends lost 4 bases and 4 bases respectively, with 15 bases between them.

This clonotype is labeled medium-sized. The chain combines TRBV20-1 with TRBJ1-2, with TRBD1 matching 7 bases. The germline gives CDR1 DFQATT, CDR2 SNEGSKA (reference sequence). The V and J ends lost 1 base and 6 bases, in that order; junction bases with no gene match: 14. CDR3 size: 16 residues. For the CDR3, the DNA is TGCAGTGCTAGAGTCTCTTGGGGACAGCCCTTGCATGGCTACACCTTC. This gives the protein CSARVSWGQPLHGYTF.

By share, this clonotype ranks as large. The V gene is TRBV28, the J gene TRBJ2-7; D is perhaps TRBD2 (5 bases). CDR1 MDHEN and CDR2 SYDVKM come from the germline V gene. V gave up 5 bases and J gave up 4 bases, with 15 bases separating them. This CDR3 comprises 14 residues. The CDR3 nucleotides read TGTGCCAGCAGTCCCCGGACTGCACCTTACGAGCAGTACTTC. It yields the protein CASSPRTAPYEQYF. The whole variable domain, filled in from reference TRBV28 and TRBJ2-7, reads DVKVTQSSRYLVKRTGEKVFLECVQDMDHENMFWYRQDPGLGLRLIYFSYDVKMKEKGDIPEGYSVSREKKERFSLILESASTNQTSMYLCASSPRTAPYEQYFGPGTRLTVT.

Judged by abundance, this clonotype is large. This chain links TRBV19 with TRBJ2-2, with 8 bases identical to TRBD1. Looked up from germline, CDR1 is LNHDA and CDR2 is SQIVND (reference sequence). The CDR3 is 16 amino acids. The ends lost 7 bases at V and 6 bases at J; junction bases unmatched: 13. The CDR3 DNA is TGTGCCAGTAACCTTGGACAGGGTTTCTTGGCCGGGGAGCTGTTTTTT. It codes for CASNLGQGFLAGELFF.

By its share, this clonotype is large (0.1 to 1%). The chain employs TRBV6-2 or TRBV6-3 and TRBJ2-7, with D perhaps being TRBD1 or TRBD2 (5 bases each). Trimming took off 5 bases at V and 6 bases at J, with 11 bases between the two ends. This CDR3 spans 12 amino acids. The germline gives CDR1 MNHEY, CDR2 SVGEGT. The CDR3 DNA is TGTGCCAGCAGTCTTGGGACGGGCGAGCAGTACTTC. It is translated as CASSLGTGEQYF.

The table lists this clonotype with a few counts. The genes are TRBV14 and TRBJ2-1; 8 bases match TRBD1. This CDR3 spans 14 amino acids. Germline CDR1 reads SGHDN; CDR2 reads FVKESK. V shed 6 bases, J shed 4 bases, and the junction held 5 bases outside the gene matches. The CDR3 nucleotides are TGTGCCAGCAGTTGGACAGGGACTTACAATGAGCAGTTCTTC. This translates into CASSWTGTYNEQFF.

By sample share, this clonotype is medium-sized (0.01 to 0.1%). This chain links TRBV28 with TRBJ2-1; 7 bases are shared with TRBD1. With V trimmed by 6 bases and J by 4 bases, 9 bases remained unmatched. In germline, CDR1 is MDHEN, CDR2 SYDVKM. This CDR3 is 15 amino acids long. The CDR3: CASSRPGQRYNEQFF. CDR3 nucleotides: TGTGCCAGCAGCCGACCGGGACAGCGATACAATGAGCAGTTCTTC. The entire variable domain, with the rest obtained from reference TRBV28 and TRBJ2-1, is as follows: DVKVTQSSRYLVKRTGEKVFLECVQDMDHENMFWYRQDPGLGLRLIYFSYDVKMKEKGDIPEGYSVSREKKERFSLILESASTNQTSMYLCASSRPGQRYNEQFFGPGTRLTVL.

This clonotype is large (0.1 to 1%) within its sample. CDR3 nucleotide sequence: TGTGCCACCCACATGGGCCCAGGGGGAGTGGATCAGCCCCAGCATTTT. Amino acid sequence: CATHMGPGGVDQPQHF. The chain uses TRBV2 and TRBJ1-5; TRBD1 agrees at 7 bases. J was trimmed by 5 bases and V by 10 bases; bases with no gene match: 17. Germline loops: CDR1 SNHLY, CDR2 FYNNEI. The CDR3 extends over 16 amino acids.

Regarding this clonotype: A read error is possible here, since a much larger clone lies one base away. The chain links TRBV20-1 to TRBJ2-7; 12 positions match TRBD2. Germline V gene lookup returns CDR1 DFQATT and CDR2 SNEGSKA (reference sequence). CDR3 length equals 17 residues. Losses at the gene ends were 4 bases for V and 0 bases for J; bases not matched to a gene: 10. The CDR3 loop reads CSAKGALTSGSSYEQYF. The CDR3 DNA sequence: TGCAGTGCTAAGGGGGCCCTGACTAGCGGGAGCTCCTACGAGCAGTACTTC.

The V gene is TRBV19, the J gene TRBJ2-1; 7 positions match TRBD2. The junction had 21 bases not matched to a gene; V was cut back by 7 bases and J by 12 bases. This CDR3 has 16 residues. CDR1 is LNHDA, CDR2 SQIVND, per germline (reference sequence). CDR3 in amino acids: CASTDTGTTAGLVQFF. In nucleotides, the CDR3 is TGTGCCAGTACTGATACCGGGACTACGGCAGGCCTTGTGCAGTTCTTC.

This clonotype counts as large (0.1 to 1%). Here the CDR3 DNA reads TGTGCCAGCAGTTTCTCCAGGACCCTCACAGATACGCAGTATTTT. This translates into CASSFSRTLTDTQYF. The J gene is TRBJ2-3, the V gene TRBV28; D is uncertain. The V end lost 3 bases, the J end lost 2 bases, and 12 bases lay between the germline ends. The V gene's germline CDR1 is MDHEN and CDR2 SYDVKM. The CDR3 loop spans 15 amino acids.

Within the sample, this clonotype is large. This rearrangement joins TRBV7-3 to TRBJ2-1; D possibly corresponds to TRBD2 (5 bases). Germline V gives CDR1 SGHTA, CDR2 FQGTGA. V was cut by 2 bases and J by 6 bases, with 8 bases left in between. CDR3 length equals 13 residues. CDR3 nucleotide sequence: TGTGCCAGCAGCTTAGAACTAGGCAATGAGCAGTTCTTC. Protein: CASSLELGNEQFF.

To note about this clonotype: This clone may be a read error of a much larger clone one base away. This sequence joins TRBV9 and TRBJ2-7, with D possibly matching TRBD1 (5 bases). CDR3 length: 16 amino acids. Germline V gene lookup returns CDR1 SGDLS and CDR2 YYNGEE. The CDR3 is CASSSSPGASSCEQYF. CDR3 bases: TGTGCCAGCAGCTCTTCCCCTGGGGCCAGCTCCTGCGAGCAGTACTTC.

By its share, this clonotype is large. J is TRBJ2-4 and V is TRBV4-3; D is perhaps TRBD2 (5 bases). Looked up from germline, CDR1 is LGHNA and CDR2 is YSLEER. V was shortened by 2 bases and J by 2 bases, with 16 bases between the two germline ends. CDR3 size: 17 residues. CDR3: CASSQTDTGISKNIQYF. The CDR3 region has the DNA TGCGCCAGCAGCCAAACCGATACCGGGATCTCCAAAAACATTCAGTACTTC.

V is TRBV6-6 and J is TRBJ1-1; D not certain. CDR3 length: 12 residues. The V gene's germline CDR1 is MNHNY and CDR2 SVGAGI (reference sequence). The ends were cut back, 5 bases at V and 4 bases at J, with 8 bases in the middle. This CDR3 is CASSHRATEAFF. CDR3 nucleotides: TGTGCCAGCAGTCACAGAGCCACTGAAGCTTTCTTT.

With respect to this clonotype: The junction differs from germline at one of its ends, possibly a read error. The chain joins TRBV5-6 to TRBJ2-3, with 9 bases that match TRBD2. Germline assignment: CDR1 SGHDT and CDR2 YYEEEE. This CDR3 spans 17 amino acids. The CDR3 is CASSLSSSGTRTDTQCF. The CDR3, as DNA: TGTGCCAGCAGCTTGTCATCTAGCGGGACGCGCACAGATACGCAGTGTTTT.

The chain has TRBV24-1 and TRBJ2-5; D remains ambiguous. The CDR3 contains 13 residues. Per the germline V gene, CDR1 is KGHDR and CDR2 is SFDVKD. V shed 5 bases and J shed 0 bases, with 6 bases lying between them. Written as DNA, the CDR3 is TGTGCCACCAGTGGCCCGAACCAAGAGACCCAGTACTTC. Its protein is CATSGPNQETQYF.

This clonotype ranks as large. The CDR3 region is CASSLLGGLGETQYF. In nucleotides, the CDR3 is TGTGCCAGCAGCTTATTAGGGGGCTTAGGAGAGACCCAGTACTTC. The gene calls are TRBV7-8 and TRBJ2-5; TRBD1 matches at 7 bases. This CDR3 region has 15 residues. Germline V gives CDR1 SGHVS, CDR2 FQNEAQ. Trimming at V came to 2 bases and at J to 4 bases, leaving 7 bases not matched to a gene.

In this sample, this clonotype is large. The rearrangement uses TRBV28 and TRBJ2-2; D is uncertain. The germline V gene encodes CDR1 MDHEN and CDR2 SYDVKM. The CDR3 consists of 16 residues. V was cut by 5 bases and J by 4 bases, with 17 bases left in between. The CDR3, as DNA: TGTGCCAGCAGTCCCCCGCGGCAGGTGGGCACCGGGGAGCTGTTTTTT. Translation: CASSPPRQVGTGELFF.

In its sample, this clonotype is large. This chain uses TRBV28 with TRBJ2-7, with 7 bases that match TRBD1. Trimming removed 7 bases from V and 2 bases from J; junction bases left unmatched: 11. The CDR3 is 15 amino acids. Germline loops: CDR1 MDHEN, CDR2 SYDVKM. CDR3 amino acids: CASKAGQGETYEQYF. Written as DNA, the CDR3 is TGTGCCAGCAAGGCGGGCCAGGGGGAAACCTACGAGCAGTACTTC.

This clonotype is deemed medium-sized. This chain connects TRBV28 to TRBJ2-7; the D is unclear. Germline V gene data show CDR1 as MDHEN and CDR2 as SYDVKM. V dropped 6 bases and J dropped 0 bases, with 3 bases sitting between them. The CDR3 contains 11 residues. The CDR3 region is CASRSSYEQYF. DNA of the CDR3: TGTGCCAGCAGGTCCTCCTACGAGCAGTACTTC.